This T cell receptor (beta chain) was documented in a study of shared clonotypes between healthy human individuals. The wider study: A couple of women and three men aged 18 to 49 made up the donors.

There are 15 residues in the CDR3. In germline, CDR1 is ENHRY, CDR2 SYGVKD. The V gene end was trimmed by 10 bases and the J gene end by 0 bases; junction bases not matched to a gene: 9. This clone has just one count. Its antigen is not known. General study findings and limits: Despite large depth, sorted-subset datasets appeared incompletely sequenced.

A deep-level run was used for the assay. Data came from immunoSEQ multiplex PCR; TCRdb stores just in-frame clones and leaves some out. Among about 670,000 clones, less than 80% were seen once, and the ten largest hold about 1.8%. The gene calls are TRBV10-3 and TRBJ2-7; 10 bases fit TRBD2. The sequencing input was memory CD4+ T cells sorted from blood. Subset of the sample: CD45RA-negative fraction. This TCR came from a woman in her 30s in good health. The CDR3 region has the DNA TGTGCCACCGCCGTAGCGGGAGGTTTCTCCTACGAGCAGTACTTC. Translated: CATAVAGGFSYEQYF.